A single sample is the source of the 9 T cell receptor beta chains below, sequenced in a study of cytomegalovirus exposure and HLA in healthy donors. The primer mix had 60 Vbeta and 13 Jbeta primers. The repertoire was sequenced with immunoSEQ multiplex PCR; TCRdb's copy has only in-frame clones and lacks some. The repertoire consists of around 170,000 clones, with 76% occurring once and the leading ten covering about 2.5%. What was sequenced was PBMCs. These receptor sequences come from a woman aged 25 to 45 in good health and CMV-seropositive.

This clone was picked up a small number of times. The chain employs TRBV5-4 and TRBJ1-2, with D tentatively TRBD1 (6 bases). CDR1 and CDR2 from the germline V gene are SGHNT and YYREEE (reference sequence). CDR3 size: 19 residues. With 1 base removed from V and 1 base from J, the gap between germline ends came to 23 bases. The CDR3: CASSLSTDRRFGLNYGYTF. As DNA, the CDR3 is TGTGCCAGCAGCTTGTCCACAGACAGGCGATTTGGCCTTAACTATGGCTACACCTTC. Using reference TRBV5-4 and TRBJ1-2 for the parts outside the CDR3, the full variable domain is ETGVTQSPTHLIKTRGQQVTLRCSSQSGHNTVSWYQQALGQGPQFIFQYYREEENGRGNFPPRFSGLQFPNYSSELNVNALELDDSALYLCASSLSTDRRFGLNYGYTFGSGTRLTVV.

The V gene is TRBV7-9, the J gene TRBJ1-1; 7 bases map to TRBD1. The germline gives CDR1 SEHNR, CDR2 FQNEAQ (reference sequence). This CDR3 comprises 16 residues. Losses at the gene ends were 5 bases for V and 0 bases for J; bases not matched to a gene: 9. CDR3 protein: CASSLFPGTVNTEAFF. Written as DNA, the CDR3 is TGTGCCAGCAGCCTGTTCCCCGGGACAGTGAACACTGAAGCTTTCTTT.

The chain recombines TRBV19 with TRBJ2-1; TRBD2 matches 12 bases. J gave up 15 bases and V 6 bases, and 15 bases lay outside the gene matches. This CDR3 comprises 15 residues. Germline V lookup: CDR1 LNHDA, CDR2 SQIVND (reference sequence). CDR3 loop: CASSRWVPSGGVLFF. The CDR3 DNA sequence: TGTGCCAGTAGCAGATGGGTCCCTAGCGGGGGGGTCTTGTTCTTC.

The chain employs TRBV5-4 and TRBJ2-7; maybe TRBD2 (7 bases). This CDR3 region has 15 residues. Germline lookup yields CDR1 SGHNT and CDR2 YYREEE (reference sequence). The V gene lost 2 bases and the J gene lost 0 bases, with 12 bases spanning the gap. The CDR3 coding sequence is TGTGCCAGCAGCTTTGGGGGGGCCTCCTCCTACGAGCAGTACTTC. This gives the protein CASSFGGASSYEQYF. The full variable domain, completed using reference TRBV5-4 and TRBJ2-7, is ETGVTQSPTHLIKTRGQQVTLRCSSQSGHNTVSWYQQALGQGPQFIFQYYREEENGRGNFPPRFSGLQFPNYSSELNVNALELDDSALYLCASSFGGASSYEQYFGPGTRLTVT.

The V call is TRBV7-8, the J call TRBJ2-7, with D tentatively TRBD2 (6 bases). Germline assignment: CDR1 SGHVS and CDR2 FQNEAQ. The CDR3 is made up of 16 amino acids. V was shortened by 5 bases and J by 0 bases, with 17 bases between the two germline ends. The DNA for the CDR3 is TGTGCCAGCAGCCCAGAGGGTAGCGGTCTCTCCTACGAGCAGTACTTC. Amino acids: CASSPEGSGLSYEQYF.

This chain uses TRBV30 with TRBJ1-4; 7 bases match TRBD1. This CDR3 has 13 residues. With V trimmed by 5 bases and J by 2 bases, 2 bases remained unmatched. Germline-derived CDR1 and CDR2 are GTSNPN and SVGIG (reference sequence). CDR3: CAWRQGTNEKLFF. CDR3 bases: TGTGCCTGGCGACAGGGCACTAATGAAAAACTGTTTTTT.

The chain is built from TRBV19 and TRBJ2-3; weak D call: TRBD1 (5 bases). Trimming left V 5 bases short and J 3 bases short, with 9 bases between. The germline V gene encodes CDR1 LNHDA and CDR2 SQIVND (reference sequence). CDR3 size: 13 residues. CDR3 loop: CASSFRVTDTQYF. CDR3 DNA sequence: TGTGCCAGTAGTTTCAGGGTAACAGATACGCAGTATTTT.

The CDR3 DNA reads as TGTGCCAGCAGTTTAGGCGGGACAGGGAACACTGAAGCTTTCTTT. Translation: CASSLGGTGNTEAFF. The J gene is TRBJ1-1, the V gene TRBV28; the match to TRBD1 covers 8 bases. This CDR3 comprises 15 residues. The germline CDR1 and CDR2 sequences are MDHEN and SYDVKM. V lost 2 bases to trimming and J lost 1 base; unmatched junction nucleotides: 3.

The V call is TRBV7-9, the J call TRBJ2-2; 10 bases map to TRBD2. V lost 5 bases, J lost 2 bases, and 5 bases stayed unmatched. CDR1 and CDR2 from the germline V gene are SEHNR and FQNEAQ (reference sequence). CDR3 length: 16 residues. CDR3 in DNA: TGTGCCAGCAGCCAAGTAGCGGGGGGTAACACCGGGGAGCTGTTTTTT. It translates to CASSQVAGGNTGELFF.